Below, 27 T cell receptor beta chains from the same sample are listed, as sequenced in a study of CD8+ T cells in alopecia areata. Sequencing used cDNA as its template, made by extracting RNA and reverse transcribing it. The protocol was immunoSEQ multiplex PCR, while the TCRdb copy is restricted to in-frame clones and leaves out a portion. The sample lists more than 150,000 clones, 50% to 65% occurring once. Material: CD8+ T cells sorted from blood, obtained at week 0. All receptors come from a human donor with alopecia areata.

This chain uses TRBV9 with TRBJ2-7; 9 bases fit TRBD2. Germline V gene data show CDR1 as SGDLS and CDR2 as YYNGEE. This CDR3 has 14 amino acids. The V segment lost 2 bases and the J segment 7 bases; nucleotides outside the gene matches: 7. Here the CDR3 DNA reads TGTGCCAGCAGCGTGGGACTAGCCCCTCGGGAGCAGTACTTC. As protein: CASSVGLAPREQYF.

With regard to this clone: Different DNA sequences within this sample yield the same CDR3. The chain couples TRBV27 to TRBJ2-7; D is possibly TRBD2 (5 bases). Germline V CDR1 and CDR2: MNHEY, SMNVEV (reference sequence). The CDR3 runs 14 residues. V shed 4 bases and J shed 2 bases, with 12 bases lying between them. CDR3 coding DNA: TGTGCCAGCAGTTCCGGCGTGGGAGCCTACGAGCAGTACTTC. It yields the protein CASSSGVGAYEQYF.

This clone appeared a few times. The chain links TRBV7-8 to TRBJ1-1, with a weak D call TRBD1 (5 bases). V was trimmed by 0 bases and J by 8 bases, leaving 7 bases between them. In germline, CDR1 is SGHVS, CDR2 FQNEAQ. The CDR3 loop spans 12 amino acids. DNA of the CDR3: TGTGCCAGCAGCTTAGCAGGGACCGAAGCTTTCTTT. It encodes CASSLAGTEAFF.

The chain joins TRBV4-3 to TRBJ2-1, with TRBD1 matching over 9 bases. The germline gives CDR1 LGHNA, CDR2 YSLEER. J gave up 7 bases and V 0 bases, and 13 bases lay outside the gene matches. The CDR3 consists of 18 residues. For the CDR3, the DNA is TGCGCCAGCAGCCAAGAAACGGACAGGGGCTCCTTCGGGAATGAGCAGTTCTTC. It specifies CASSQETDRGSFGNEQFF.

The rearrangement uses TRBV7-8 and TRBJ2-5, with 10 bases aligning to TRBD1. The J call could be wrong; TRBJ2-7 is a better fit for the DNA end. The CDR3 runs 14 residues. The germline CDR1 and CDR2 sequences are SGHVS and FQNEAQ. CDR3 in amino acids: CASSPRQGAYEQYF. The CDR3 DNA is TGTGCCAGCAGCCCGAGACAGGGGGCTTACGAGCAGTACTTC.

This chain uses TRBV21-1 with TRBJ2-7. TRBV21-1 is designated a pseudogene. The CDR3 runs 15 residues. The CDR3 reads CASSKEGRRNHEQYF. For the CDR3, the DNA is TGTGCCAGCAGCAAAGAGGGACGGCGCAACCACGAGCAGTACTTC.

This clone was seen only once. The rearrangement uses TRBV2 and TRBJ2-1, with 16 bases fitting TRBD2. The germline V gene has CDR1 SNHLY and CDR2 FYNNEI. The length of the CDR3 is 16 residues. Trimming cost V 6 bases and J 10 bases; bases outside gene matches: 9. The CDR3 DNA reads TGTGCCAGCAGCCTAGGGACTAGCGGGGGGGCTGGGGAGCAGTTCTTC. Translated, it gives CASSLGTSGGAGEQFF.

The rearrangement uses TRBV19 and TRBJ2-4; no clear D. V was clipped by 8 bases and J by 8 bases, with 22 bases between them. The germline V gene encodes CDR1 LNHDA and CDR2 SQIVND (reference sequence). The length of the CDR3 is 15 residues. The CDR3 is CASRLSVSAVHIQYF. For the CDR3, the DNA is TGTGCCAGTCGCCTATCTGTGAGTGCAGTACACATTCAGTACTTC.

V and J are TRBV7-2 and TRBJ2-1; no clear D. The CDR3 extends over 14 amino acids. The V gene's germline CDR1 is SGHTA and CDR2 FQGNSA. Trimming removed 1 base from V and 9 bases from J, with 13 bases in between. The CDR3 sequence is CASSLEGYSVEQFF. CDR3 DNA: TGTGCCAGCAGCTTAGAAGGTTATTCGGTTGAGCAGTTCTTC.

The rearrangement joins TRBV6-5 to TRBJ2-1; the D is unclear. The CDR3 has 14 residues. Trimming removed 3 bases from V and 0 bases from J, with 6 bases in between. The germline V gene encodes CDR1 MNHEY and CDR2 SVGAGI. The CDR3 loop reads CASSYDASYNEQFF. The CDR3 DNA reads TGTGCCAGCAGTTATGACGCCTCCTACAATGAGCAGTTCTTC.

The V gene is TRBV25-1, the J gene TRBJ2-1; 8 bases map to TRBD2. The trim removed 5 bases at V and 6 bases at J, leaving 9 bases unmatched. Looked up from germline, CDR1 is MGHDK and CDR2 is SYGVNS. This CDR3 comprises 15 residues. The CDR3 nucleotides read TGTGCCAGCAGTCAAACGGGGGGGCTCGGCAATGAGCAGTTCTTC. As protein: CASSQTGGLGNEQFF.

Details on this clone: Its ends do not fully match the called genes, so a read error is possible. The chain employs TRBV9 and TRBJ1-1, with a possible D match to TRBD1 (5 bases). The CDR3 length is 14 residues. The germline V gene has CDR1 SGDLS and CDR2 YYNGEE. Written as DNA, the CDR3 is TGTGCCAGCAGCGTAGTCGACAGCAACTTTGGGGCTCTCTTT. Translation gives CASSVVDSNFGALF.

Written as DNA, the CDR3 is TGTGCCAGCAGCCCCGGGACAGGGCTTCGGGCTAATGAAAAACTGTTTTTT. Protein product: CASSPGTGLRANEKLFF. The rearrangement uses TRBV7-8 and TRBJ1-4, with 9 bases that match TRBD1. The CDR3 sequence is 17 residues long. Germline lookup yields CDR1 SGHVS and CDR2 FQNEAQ. V was pared by 5 bases and J by 3 bases, with 10 bases of the junction left unmatched.

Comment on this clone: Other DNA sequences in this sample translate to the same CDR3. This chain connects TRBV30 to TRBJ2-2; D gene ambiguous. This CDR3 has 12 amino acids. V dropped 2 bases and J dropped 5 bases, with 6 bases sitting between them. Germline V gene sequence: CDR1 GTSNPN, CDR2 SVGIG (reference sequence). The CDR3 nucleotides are TGTGCCTGGAGTTTAGGTACCGGGGAGCTGTTTTTT. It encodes CAWSLGTGELFF.

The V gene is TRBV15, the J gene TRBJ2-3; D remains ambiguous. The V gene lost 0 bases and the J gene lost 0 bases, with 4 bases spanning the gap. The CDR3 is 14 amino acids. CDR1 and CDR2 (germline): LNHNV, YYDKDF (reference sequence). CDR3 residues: CATSRETSTDTQYF. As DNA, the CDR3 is TGTGCCACCAGCAGAGAGACTAGCACAGATACGCAGTATTTT.

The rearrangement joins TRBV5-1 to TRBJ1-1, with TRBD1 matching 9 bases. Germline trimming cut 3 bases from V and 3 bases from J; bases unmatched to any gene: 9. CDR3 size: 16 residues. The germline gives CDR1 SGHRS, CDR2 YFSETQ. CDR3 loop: CASSSSQGALDTEAFF. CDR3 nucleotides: TGCGCCAGCAGCTCATCACAGGGGGCATTGGACACTGAAGCTTTCTTT.

CDR3 amino acids: CASNGQEDEKLFF. The CDR3 nucleotides are TGTGCCAGTAACGGACAAGAGGATGAAAAACTGTTTTTT. The chain recombines TRBV25-1 with TRBJ1-4; TRBD1 is a possible D gene (5 bases). V lost 9 bases and J 6 bases, leaving 14 bases between the germline ends. The CDR3 covers 13 residues. Germline-derived CDR1 and CDR2 are MGHDK and SYGVNS.

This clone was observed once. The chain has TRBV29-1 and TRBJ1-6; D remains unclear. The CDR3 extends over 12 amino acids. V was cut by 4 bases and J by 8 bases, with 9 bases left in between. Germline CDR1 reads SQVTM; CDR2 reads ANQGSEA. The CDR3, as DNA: TGCAGCGTTGGCGAAGTGGATTCACCCCTCCACTTT. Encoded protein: CSVGEVDSPLHF.

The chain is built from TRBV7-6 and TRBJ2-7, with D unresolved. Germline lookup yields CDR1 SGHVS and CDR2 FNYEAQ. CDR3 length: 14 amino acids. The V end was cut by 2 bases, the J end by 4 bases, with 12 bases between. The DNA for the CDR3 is TGTGCCAGCAGCTTAAGTGGCAGGTTATACGAGCAGTACTTC. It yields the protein CASSLSGRLYEQYF.

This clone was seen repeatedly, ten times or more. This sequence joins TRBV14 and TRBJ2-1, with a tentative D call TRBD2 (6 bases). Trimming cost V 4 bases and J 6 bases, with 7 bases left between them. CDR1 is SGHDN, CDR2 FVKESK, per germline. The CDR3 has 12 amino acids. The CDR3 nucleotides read TGTGCCAGCAGCCTCGGGGGCAATGAGCAGTTCTTC. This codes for CASSLGGNEQFF.

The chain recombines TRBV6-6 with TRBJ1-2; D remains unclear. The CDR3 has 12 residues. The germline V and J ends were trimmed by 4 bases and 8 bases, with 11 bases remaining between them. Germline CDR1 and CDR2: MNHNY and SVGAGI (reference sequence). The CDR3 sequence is CASSSDKVGYTF. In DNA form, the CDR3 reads TGTGCCAGCAGTTCCGACAAGGTCGGCTACACCTTC.

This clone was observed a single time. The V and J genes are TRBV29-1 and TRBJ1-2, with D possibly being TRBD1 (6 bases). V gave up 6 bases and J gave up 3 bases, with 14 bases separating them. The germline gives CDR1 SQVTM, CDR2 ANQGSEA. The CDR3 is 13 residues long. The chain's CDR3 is CSVDQGTYYGYTF. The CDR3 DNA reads TGCAGCGTCGATCAGGGGACCTACTATGGCTACACCTTC.

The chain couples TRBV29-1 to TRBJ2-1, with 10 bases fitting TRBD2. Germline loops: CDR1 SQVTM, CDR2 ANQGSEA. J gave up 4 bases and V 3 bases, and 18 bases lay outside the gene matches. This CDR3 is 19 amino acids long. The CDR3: CSVEALAGAPGREYNEQFF. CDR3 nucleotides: TGCAGCGTTGAGGCTCTAGCGGGGGCCCCAGGAAGGGAATACAATGAGCAGTTCTTC.

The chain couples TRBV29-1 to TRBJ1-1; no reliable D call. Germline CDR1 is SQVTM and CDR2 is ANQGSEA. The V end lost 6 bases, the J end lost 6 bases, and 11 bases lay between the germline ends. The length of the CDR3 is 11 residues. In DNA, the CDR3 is TGCAGCGTCCCGGGGTCCCCTGAAGCTTTCTTT. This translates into CSVPGSPEAFF.

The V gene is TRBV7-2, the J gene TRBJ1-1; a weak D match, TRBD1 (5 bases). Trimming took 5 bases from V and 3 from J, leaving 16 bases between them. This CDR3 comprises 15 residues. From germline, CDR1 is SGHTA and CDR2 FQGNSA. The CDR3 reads CASSPSRDGYTEAFF. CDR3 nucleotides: TGTGCCAGCAGCCCCTCCCGGGACGGGTACACTGAAGCTTTCTTT.

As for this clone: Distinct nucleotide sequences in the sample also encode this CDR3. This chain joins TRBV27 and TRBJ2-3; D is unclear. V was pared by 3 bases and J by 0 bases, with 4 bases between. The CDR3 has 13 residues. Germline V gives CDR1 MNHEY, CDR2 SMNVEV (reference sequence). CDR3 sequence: CASSFGSTDTQYF. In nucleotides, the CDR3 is TGTGCCAGCAGTTTTGGCAGCACAGATACGCAGTATTTT.

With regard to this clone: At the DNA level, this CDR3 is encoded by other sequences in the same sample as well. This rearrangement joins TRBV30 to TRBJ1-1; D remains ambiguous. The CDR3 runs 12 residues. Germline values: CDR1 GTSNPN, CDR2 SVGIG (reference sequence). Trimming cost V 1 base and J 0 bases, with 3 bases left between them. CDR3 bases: TGTGCCTGGAGTGAAGTGAACACTGAAGCTTTCTTT. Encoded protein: CAWSEVNTEAFF.